These 30 T cell receptor beta chains came from one sample sequenced in a study of graft-versus-host responses after intestinal transplantation. The table came from immunoSEQ multiplex PCR; TCRdb's copy has only in-frame clones and leaves some out. The repertoire holds approximately 54,000 clones, with roughly 89% as singletons. This specimen consisted of PBMCs, obtained 650 to 670 days after intestinal transplant. Receptor source: a human patient who received an intestinal transplant, so some T cells may come from the graft donor.

CDR3 in amino acids: CASSYLRGSYEQYF. CDR3 bases: TGTGCCAGCAGTTACCTCAGGGGTTCCTACGAGCAGTACTTC. The chain has TRBV5-6 and TRBJ2-7, with D maybe TRBD1 (6 bases). CDR3 size: 14 residues. V shed 5 bases and J shed 1 base, with 13 bases lying between them. Germline loops: CDR1 SGHDT, CDR2 YYEEEE.

This clone was counted a single time. The chain joins TRBV28 to TRBJ2-7, with D possibly being TRBD2 (5 bases). The CDR3 is 19 residues long. V dropped 4 bases and J dropped 6 bases, with 31 bases sitting between them. Germline CDR1 reads MDHEN; CDR2 reads SYDVKM. The CDR3 nucleotides are TGTGCCAGCAGTTCCTGGAGGCCCCAAAGCGGTACTACTACTATCGAGCAGTACTTC. It codes for CASSSWRPQSGTTTIEQYF.

V gene TRBV5-1 combines with J gene TRBJ2-5, with 7 bases aligning to TRBD1. This CDR3 is built from 16 residues. V was pared by 0 bases and J by 4 bases, with 9 bases of the junction left unmatched. The V gene's germline CDR1 is SGHRS and CDR2 YFSETQ. The CDR3 loop is CASSLAWQGVGETQYF. DNA of the CDR3: TGCGCCAGCAGCTTGGCGTGGCAGGGGGTTGGAGAGACCCAGTACTTC.

The chain combines TRBV27 with TRBJ1-1; the D is unclear. This CDR3 has 16 amino acids. The V gene lost 0 bases and the J gene lost 8 bases, with 19 bases spanning the gap. Germline CDR1 is MNHEY and CDR2 is SMNVEV (reference sequence). The CDR3 nucleotides are TGTGCCAGCAGTTTATCTGGAGGATCTAGGACGTCCGAAGCTTTCTTT. Its translation is CASSLSGGSRTSEAFF.

The V gene is TRBV13, the J gene TRBJ2-3; 15 nucleotides agree with TRBD2. V shed 8 bases, J shed 0 bases, and the junction held 3 bases outside the gene matches. Germline V lookup: CDR1 PRHDT, CDR2 FYEKMQ (reference sequence). The CDR3 has 16 residues. DNA of the CDR3: TGTGCCAGCGGGACTAGCGGGGGGAGGAGCACAGATACGCAGTATTTT. It translates to CASGTSGGRSTDTQYF.

The chain employs TRBV27 and TRBJ2-3; D is uncertain. Trimming left V 6 bases short and J 0 bases short, with 10 bases between. Germline loops: CDR1 MNHEY, CDR2 SMNVEV (reference sequence). The CDR3 runs to 14 residues. In nucleotides, the CDR3 is TGTGCCAGCAGGCCCGCCTCTAGCACAGATACGCAGTATTTT. This gives the protein CASRPASSTDTQYF.

The chain joins TRBV12-5 to TRBJ2-3; no clear D gene. This CDR3 comprises 13 residues. V was shortened by 0 bases and J by 3 bases, with 4 bases between the two germline ends. Germline V gene data show CDR1 as LGHNT and CDR2 as FRNRAP. The CDR3 loop reads CASGLVRTDTQYF. The CDR3, as DNA: TGTGCTAGTGGTTTGGTACGAACAGATACGCAGTATTTT.

The chain couples TRBV7-2 to TRBJ2-2; TRBD1 matches 9 bases. V gave up 1 base and J gave up 3 bases; unmatched junction bases: 6. Germline CDR1 and CDR2: SGHTA and FQGNSA. This CDR3 has 17 amino acids. The CDR3 reads CASSLEDRGEYTGELFF. The CDR3, as DNA: TGTGCCAGCAGCTTAGAGGACAGGGGAGAATACACCGGGGAGCTGTTTTTT.

The chain joins TRBV27 to TRBJ2-5; D not resolved. Germline values: CDR1 MNHEY, CDR2 SMNVEV (reference sequence). V was clipped by 3 bases and J by 5 bases, with 13 bases between them. The CDR3 length is 14 residues. The CDR3 protein is CASSFSPLGETQYF. In DNA form, the CDR3 reads TGTGCCAGCAGTTTTTCACCCCTGGGGGAGACCCAGTACTTC.

The chain recombines TRBV7-3 with TRBJ2-6, with D perhaps TRBD1 (6 bases). Trimming left V 5 bases short and J 2 bases short, with 10 bases between. Germline CDR1 reads SGHTA; CDR2 reads FQGTGA. This CDR3 is 15 amino acids long. This chain's CDR3 is CASSQTGTGANVLTF. CDR3 DNA: TGTGCCAGCAGCCAAACAGGGACTGGGGCCAACGTCCTGACTTTC.

The genes are TRBV11-2 and TRBJ1-1, with TRBD1 as a possible D gene (5 bases). This CDR3 is 15 amino acids long. Deletions cut 5 bases from V and 1 base from J, with 14 bases between. CDR1 and CDR2 (germline): SGHAT, FQNNGV. The CDR3 DNA follows: TGTGCCAGCAGCCCAGGGACCCGGGGGAACACTGAAGCTTTCTTT. This translates into CASSPGTRGNTEAFF.

This clone was counted only a few times. The chain recombines TRBV18 with TRBJ1-4; D is unclear. Germline V gives CDR1 KGHSH, CDR2 LQKENI. The CDR3 totals 14 residues. V shed 6 bases and J shed 4 bases, with 12 bases lying between them. This CDR3 is CASSLRESNEKLFF. The CDR3 DNA reads TGTGCCAGCTCGCTCAGAGAGAGTAATGAAAAACTGTTTTTT.

The chain uses TRBV19 and TRBJ1-4; D is unclear. CDR1 and CDR2 from the germline V gene are LNHDA and SQIVND (reference sequence). The CDR3 runs 14 residues. V lost 2 bases to trimming and J lost 7 bases, with 11 bases between them. DNA for the CDR3: TGTGCCAGTAGTATAAGGTGGAATGGTGAAAAACTGTTTTTT. Translated: CASSIRWNGEKLFF. Using reference TRBV19 and TRBJ1-4 for the parts outside the CDR3, the full variable domain is DGGITQSPKYLFRKEGQNVTLSCEQNLNHDAMYWYRQDPGQGLRLIYYSQIVNDFQKGDIAEGYSVSREKKESFPLTVTSAQKNPTAFYLCASSIRWNGEKLFFGSGTQLSVL.

The chain joins TRBV7-8 to TRBJ2-1; D is possibly TRBD2 (6 bases). Germline V gives CDR1 SGHVS, CDR2 FQNEAQ. V was clipped by 2 bases and J by 4 bases, with 9 bases between them. The CDR3 length is 14 residues. The CDR3 coding sequence is TGTGCCAGCAGCTTACGGAGGGATTACAATGAGCAGTTCTTC. Its protein product is CASSLRRDYNEQFF.

The chain has TRBV19 and TRBJ2-1, with 7 bases matching TRBD1. Germline-derived CDR1 and CDR2 are LNHDA and SQIVND (reference sequence). This CDR3 spans 16 amino acids. Trimming took 7 bases from V and 1 from J; bases not matched to a gene: 10. CDR3 loop: CASKPRQGRSYNEQFF. The CDR3 DNA sequence: TGTGCCAGTAAGCCGAGACAGGGAAGGTCCTACAATGAGCAGTTCTTC.

The chain has TRBV5-1 and TRBJ2-2; D is possibly TRBD2 (6 bases). In germline, CDR1 is SGHRS, CDR2 YFSETQ. The CDR3 extends over 15 amino acids. Trimming took off 0 bases at V and 4 bases at J, with 10 bases between the two ends. The CDR3, as DNA: TGCGCCAGCAGCTTGGAGGGACTGGGCACCGGGGAGCTGTTTTTT. The encoded protein is CASSLEGLGTGELFF.

The chain combines TRBV19 with TRBJ1-1; D remains ambiguous. The CDR3 covers 12 residues. CDR1 and CDR2 (germline): LNHDA, SQIVND (reference sequence). Between the trimmed V and J ends, which lost 1 base and 5 bases, there was a span of 5 bases. This CDR3 is CASSIADTEAFF. The CDR3, as DNA: TGTGCCAGTAGTATAGCCGATACTGAAGCTTTCTTT.

V is TRBV15 and J is TRBJ1-3; 8 bases are a match to TRBD1. Germline lookup yields CDR1 LNHNV and CDR2 YYDKDF (reference sequence). Trimming took 7 bases from V and 7 from J; bases not matched to a gene: 12. CDR3 size: 15 residues. The DNA for the CDR3 is TGTGCCACCACCACAAACCCCAACAGGGGGAACACCATATATTTT. Amino acid sequence: CATTTNPNRGNTIYF.

The chain recombines TRBV11-3 with TRBJ2-7, with TRBD1 matching 10 bases. The CDR3 spans 15 residues. The germline CDR1 and CDR2 sequences are SGHNT and YENEEA. The ends lost 5 bases at V and 0 bases at J; junction bases unmatched: 4. CDR3 coding DNA: TGTGCCAGCAGCCATGGACAGGGGGGCTCCTACGAGCAGTACTTC. Residues: CASSHGQGGSYEQYF.

The chain is built from TRBV4-1 and TRBJ1-5; perhaps TRBD1 as D (6 bases). The length of the CDR3 is 15 residues. V lost 0 bases and J lost 5, with 11 bases in between. CDR1 and CDR2 (germline): MGHRA, YSYEKL. For the CDR3, the DNA is TGCGCCAGCAGCCAAGAGGGTCAGGGGTATCAGCCCCAGCATTTT. Its protein product is CASSQEGQGYQPQHF.

The chain combines TRBV4-1 with TRBJ2-7; possible D gene TRBD1, 6 bases. Germline V lookup: CDR1 MGHRA, CDR2 YSYEKL. V lost 4 bases, J lost 5 bases, and 12 bases lay in between. The CDR3 runs to 13 residues. CDR3 region: CASSLGRGDEQYF. The CDR3 coding sequence is TGCGCCAGCAGCCTTGGCAGGGGAGACGAGCAGTACTTC.

This chain connects TRBV9 to TRBJ2-1, with TRBD2 matching over 8 bases. The CDR3 runs 15 residues. CDR1 and CDR2 (germline): SGDLS, YYNGEE. Trimming at V came to 3 bases and at J to 3 bases, leaving 5 bases not matched to a gene. CDR3 loop: CASSGAGELYNEQFF. CDR3 bases: TGTGCCAGCAGCGGAGCGGGGGAACTCTACAATGAGCAGTTCTTC.

This chain connects TRBV7-8 to TRBJ2-5; D remains ambiguous. The germline V and J ends were trimmed by 2 bases and 5 bases, with 12 bases remaining between them. The CDR3 runs to 14 residues. The germline gives CDR1 SGHVS, CDR2 FQNEAQ. The DNA for the CDR3 is TGTGCCAGCAGCTTATTCAACCTACCGGAGACCCAGTACTTC. Translation gives CASSLFNLPETQYF.

The rearrangement links TRBV5-4 to TRBJ2-1, with 9 bases identical to TRBD2. The V segment lost 2 bases and the J segment 5 bases; nucleotides outside the gene matches: 2. The CDR3 length is 14 residues. Germline V gene data show CDR1 as SGHNT and CDR2 as YYREEE (reference sequence). The CDR3: CASSLAGGHNEQFF. DNA of the CDR3: TGTGCCAGCAGCTTAGCGGGGGGCCACAATGAGCAGTTCTTC.

V and J are TRBV10-1 and TRBJ2-7; 7 bases match TRBD1. This CDR3 region has 16 residues. V shed 5 bases and J 5 bases; nucleotides not matched to a gene: 15. Germline V gene lookup returns CDR1 WNHNN and CDR2 SYGVQD (reference sequence). As DNA, the CDR3 is TGCGCCAGCAGTAAGACCTCACAGGGGTTCGAGGACGAGCAGTACTTC. Its protein is CASSKTSQGFEDEQYF.

The chain has TRBV6-5 and TRBJ1-1; the D is unclear. CDR3 length: 14 residues. Germline CDR1 is MNHEY and CDR2 is SVGAGI. Trimming removed 0 bases from V and 11 bases from J, with 16 bases in between. The CDR3 DNA follows: TGTGCCAGCAGTTACTCATCGCAGGACGTGCTGGCTTTCTTT. It translates to CASSYSSQDVLAFF.

The chain recombines TRBV2 with TRBJ1-2; 10 nucleotides agree with TRBD1. The ends lost 5 bases at V and 7 bases at J; junction bases unmatched: 13. Per the germline V gene, CDR1 is SNHLY and CDR2 is FYNNEI. The CDR3 consists of 16 residues. The CDR3 bases are TGTGCCAGCAGTACCGAAGGATTTGACAGGGGGCCTGGCTACACCTTC. This translates into CASSTEGFDRGPGYTF.

This chain joins TRBV6-1 and TRBJ2-1; weak D call: TRBD2 (7 bases). This CDR3 is 13 amino acids long. The V and J ends lost 6 bases and 6 bases respectively, with 12 bases between them. The germline gives CDR1 MNHNS, CDR2 SASEGT. The CDR3 spells CASSRAGANEQFF. DNA for the CDR3: TGTGCCAGCAGCAGGGCGGGGGCCAATGAGCAGTTCTTC.

The table lists this clone with a count of one. The V and J genes are TRBV5-4 and TRBJ1-6; D is ambiguous. Trimming took off 0 bases at V and 7 bases at J, with 5 bases between the two ends. Looked up from germline, CDR1 is SGHNT and CDR2 is YYREEE (reference sequence). The CDR3 extends over 13 amino acids. In DNA, the CDR3 is TGTGCCAGCAGCTTGGAAGGGAATTCACCCCTCCACTTT. Translating gives CASSLEGNSPLHF.

In DNA form, the CDR3 reads TGCGCCAGCAGTGAGTCTAGGGCGAACGGCTACACCTTC. Amino acids: CASSESRANGYTF. The chain uses TRBV10-2 and TRBJ1-2; D is unclear. The V end lost 0 bases, the J end lost 8 bases, and 10 bases lay between the germline ends. Looked up from germline, CDR1 is WSHSY and CDR2 is SAAADI. The CDR3 extends over 13 amino acids.